This T cell receptor (beta chain) comes out of a study of blood T cells in healthy people across ages. Whole-study findings and limits: The study could not conclusively compare naive and antigen-experienced cells, given its unsorted PBMCs.

A second PCR, run for roughly 7 to 11 cycles, used a sample-barcoded 5' primer plus a J-beta primer mix. In TCRdb, the 5' RACE reads were re-called with MiXCR into one record per CDR3 protein. Altogether around 990,000 distinct CDR3 sequences are present, almost 25% being singletons, with the ten largest covering less than 0.75%. Individuals who donated were healthy Caucasians from Russia aged 6 to 90. Drawn from each donor were 9 to 10 milliliters of peripheral blood. On this clonotype itself: Its antigen is undetermined.

These data also formed part of another study, on T cells of mothers and their children.

Sequencing was performed on blood. The clonotype originates from a girl aged 2 to 10 in good health.

The DNA of the CDR3 is TGTGCCAGCAGTTTACATACGCAGGGGGATTCACCCCTCCACTTT. It specifies CASSLHTQGDSPLHF. This chain links TRBV12-3 or TRBV12-4 with TRBJ1-6, with 7 bases that match TRBD1. V trimming: 2 bases; J trimming: 8 bases; junction bases outside the gene matches: 6. This CDR3 has 15 amino acids.